These 22 T cell receptor beta chains were sequenced from one sample in a study of T cells in Graves' hyperthyroidism and ophthalmopathy. TCR beta CDR3 region amplification was performed from RNA transcripts. HTBI primers were used for first-round RT-PCR of the TCR CDR3. TCRdb re-analysed the multiplex PCR reads in MiXCR, keeping a single row per CDR3 protein. The sample has hundreds of thousands of distinct CDR3 sequences, around 15% seen once; the top ten hold 10%. Sequencing was carried out using blood. The source of these receptors is a woman aged 18 to 35 with Graves' hyperthyroidism.

This clonotype has more than one count but fewer than ten. V gene TRBV20-1 combines with J gene TRBJ2-3; D not resolved. CDR1 DFQATT and CDR2 SNEGSKA come from the germline V gene (reference sequence). Between the trimmed V and J ends, which lost 5 bases and 0 bases, there was a span of 12 bases. This CDR3 contains 14 residues. As DNA, the CDR3 is TGCAGTGCTCCCCGGGCTTCTAGCACAGATACGCAGTATTTT. Residues: CSAPRASSTDTQYF.

The chain joins TRBV20-1 to TRBJ2-1, with D maybe TRBD1 (5 bases). Trimming took 3 bases from V and 1 from J, leaving 10 bases between them. Germline loops: CDR1 DFQATT, CDR2 SNEGSKA (reference sequence). The CDR3 contains 14 residues. The CDR3 nucleotides are TGCAGTGCTAGCTGGGGCCGTTCCTACAATGAGCAGTTCTTC. Protein sequence: CSASWGRSYNEQFF.

This clonotype appeared a few times. The rearrangement uses TRBV6-1 and TRBJ1-1; D perhaps matches TRBD1 (6 bases). The CDR3 is 17 amino acids. V was cut by 6 bases and J by 1 base, with 21 bases left in between. The germline CDR1 and CDR2 sequences are MNHNS and SASEGT. The CDR3 spells CASSPYRDNGWNTEAFF. In DNA, the CDR3 is TGTGCCAGCAGCCCCTACAGGGACAACGGGTGGAACACTGAAGCTTTCTTT.

On this clonotype: Possible read error: a much larger clone is one base away. The gene calls are TRBV19 and TRBJ2-1; no clear D gene. The V gene's germline CDR1 is LNHDA and CDR2 SQIVND (reference sequence). Trimming left V 4 bases short and J 3 bases short, with 19 bases between. The CDR3 is made up of 17 amino acids. The CDR3 DNA is TGTGCCAGTAGTACAACGTTGGGCAGGAACGTCTACAATGAGCAGTTCTTC. This encodes CASSTTLGRNVYNEQFF. The full variable domain, completed using reference TRBV19 and TRBJ2-1, is DGGITQSPKYLFRKEGQNVTLSCEQNLNHDAMYWYRQDPGQGLRLIYYSQIVNDFQKGDIAEGYSVSREKKESFPLTVTSAQKNPTAFYLCASSTTLGRNVYNEQFFGPGTRLTVL.

This clonotype was recorded at least ten times. V is TRBV4-3 and J is TRBJ2-7; either TRBD1 or TRBD2 may supply D (5 bases each). V lost 1 base, J lost 3 bases, and 16 bases lay in between. This CDR3 is 16 amino acids long. Germline V gene sequence: CDR1 LGHNA, CDR2 YSLEER. CDR3 DNA: TGCGCCAGCAGCCAAGCGGTGGGGGTTTTCGGCTACGAGCAGTACTTC. It specifies CASSQAVGVFGYEQYF.

The table lists this clonotype with many counts. The rearrangement joins TRBV15 to TRBJ2-5; TRBD2 is a possible D gene (5 bases). Germline V gene data show CDR1 as LNHNV and CDR2 as YYDKDF (reference sequence). V lost 1 base and J 4 bases, leaving 13 bases between the germline ends. This CDR3 has 15 amino acids. This CDR3 is CATSRVVEGGETQYF. DNA of the CDR3: TGTGCCACCAGCAGAGTTGTTGAGGGTGGAGAGACCCAGTACTTC.

Concerning this clonotype itself: A read error may be the cause here, since a much bigger clone is one base away. The V and J genes are TRBV12-3 or TRBV12-4 and TRBJ1-5; D is undetermined. The CDR3 runs to 15 residues. The DNA of the CDR3 is TGTGCCAGCAGTTTATGGGGAGGTAGCAATCAGCTCCAGCATTTT. Protein sequence: CASSLWGGSNQLQHF.

There are a few counts of this clonotype. The chain employs TRBV19 and TRBJ1-5; possibly TRBD1 for D (5 bases). CDR1 is LNHDA, CDR2 SQIVND, per germline (reference sequence). Trimming removed 7 bases from V and 4 bases from J, with 14 bases in between. The CDR3 has 14 residues. The DNA for the CDR3 is TGTGCCAGTAAGGATGGGGGTACAAATCAGCCCCAGCATTTT. It encodes CASKDGGTNQPQHF.

This chain joins TRBV7-2 and TRBJ1-2, with 9 bases aligning to TRBD1. This CDR3 has 13 residues. Germline assignment: CDR1 SGHTA and CDR2 FQGNSA. V dropped 6 bases and J dropped 7; count of bases not matched to a gene: 6. CDR3 DNA: TGTGCCAGCAGGCTGACAGGGGGAGGTGGCTACACCTTC. Protein sequence: CASRLTGGGGYTF.

This clonotype was seen a few times. One end of the junction does not line up with germline, which may come from a read error. This rearrangement joins TRBV6-2 or TRBV6-3 to TRBJ2-5; 10 bases are shared with TRBD2. The CDR3 is 17 residues long. Germline-derived CDR1 and CDR2 are MNHEY and SVGEGT. This CDR3 is CASSYYLAGVPQEAQYF. CDR3 coding DNA: TGTGCCAGCAGTTACTATCTAGCGGGAGTTCCCCAAGAGGCCCAGTACTTC.

This clonotype was counted a few times. The J gene is TRBJ2-2, the V gene TRBV20-1; D not resolved. V was trimmed by 2 bases and J by 0 bases, leaving 10 bases between them. CDR1 and CDR2 (germline): DFQATT, SNEGSKA (reference sequence). The CDR3 loop spans 15 amino acids. The DNA of the CDR3 is TGCAGTGCTAGAAAGCCAGGATCGAACACCGGGGAGCTGTTTTTT. This gives the protein CSARKPGSNTGELFF.

Only a few counts were recorded for this clonotype. This chain joins TRBV27 and TRBJ1-2; D call uncertain. Trimming removed 2 bases at V and 5 bases at J, with 12 bases between. The CDR3 covers 14 residues. Germline CDR1 is MNHEY and CDR2 is SMNVEV (reference sequence). CDR3 nucleotides: TGTGCCAGCAGTTTAACTAGGGAATTGTATGGCTACACCTTC. This sequence encodes CASSLTRELYGYTF.

The gene calls are TRBV20-1 and TRBJ2-1, with 11 nucleotides matching TRBD2. The CDR3 has 21 residues. Looked up from germline, CDR1 is DFQATT and CDR2 is SNEGSKA (reference sequence). V lost 0 bases, J lost 0 bases, and 16 bases stayed unmatched. The CDR3 loop reads CSARDPGDTSGSRSSYNEQFF. CDR3 coding DNA: TGCAGTGCTAGAGATCCAGGGGATACTAGCGGGAGCCGAAGCTCCTACAATGAGCAGTTCTTC.

In this sample, this clonotype turned up many times. The chain carries TRBV13 and TRBJ2-7; unclear D gene. CDR3 length: 12 amino acids. Germline CDR1 is PRHDT and CDR2 is FYEKMQ (reference sequence). V dropped 4 bases and J dropped 5 bases, with 9 bases sitting between them. The CDR3 coding sequence is TGTGCCAGCAGCTCCGATTTCGACGAGCAGTACTTC. Amino acid sequence: CASSSDFDEQYF.

This clonotype has a count of ten or more. This chain links TRBV11-2 with TRBJ2-7; no reliable D call. The ends were cut back, 2 bases at V and 3 bases at J, with 8 bases in the middle. CDR3 length: 13 amino acids. Germline V lookup: CDR1 SGHAT, CDR2 FQNNGV. CDR3 amino acids: CASSLRTDYEQYF. The CDR3 DNA reads as TGTGCCAGCAGCTTAAGAACAGACTACGAGCAGTACTTC.

This clonotype was seen a handful of times. The V gene is TRBV2, the J gene TRBJ2-4; tentative D call: TRBD1 (5 bases). The CDR3 runs to 13 residues. Germline values: CDR1 SNHLY, CDR2 FYNNEI. Trimming left V 8 bases short and J 9 bases short, with 17 bases between. This chain's CDR3 is CASRFRVASIQYF. The CDR3 region has the DNA TGTGCCAGCCGATTCAGGGTGGCAAGCATTCAGTACTTC.

This clonotype has ten or more counts. The chain couples TRBV24-1 to TRBJ1-2, with D maybe TRBD1 (5 bases). With 5 bases removed from V and 9 bases from J, the gap between germline ends came to 12 bases. The CDR3 has 12 amino acids. The germline gives CDR1 KGHDR, CDR2 SFDVKD. Here the CDR3 DNA reads TGTGCCACCAGTGGGGGACTGGGACGCTACACCTTC. This codes for CATSGGLGRYTF.

The genes are TRBV12-3 or TRBV12-4 and TRBJ2-3; D unclear. The CDR3 is made up of 13 amino acids. V lost 5 bases and J 2 bases, leaving 8 bases between the germline ends. In DNA form, the CDR3 reads TGTGCCAGCAGTCCTCACGACACAGATACGCAGTATTTT. This encodes CASSPHDTDTQYF.

Many counts were recorded for this clonotype. The V call is TRBV6-2 or TRBV6-3, the J call TRBJ2-1; 8 nucleotides line up with TRBD2. The length of the CDR3 is 14 residues. The V segment lost 4 bases and the J segment 4 bases; nucleotides outside the gene matches: 3. CDR1 is MNHEY and CDR2 is SVGEGT in the germline V gene. The DNA for the CDR3 is TGTGCCAGCAGTTCGGCGGGAGGATACAATGAGCAGTTCTTC. Translating it yields CASSSAGGYNEQFF.

This clonotype occurred many times. The chain uses TRBV11-2 and TRBJ2-1; TRBD2 matches at 11 bases. With V trimmed by 5 bases and J by 8 bases, 8 bases remained unmatched. The CDR3 covers 15 residues. CDR1 and CDR2 from the germline V gene are SGHAT and FQNNGV. The CDR3 nucleotides are TGTGCCAGCAGCCCCACTAGCGGGAGATACCATGAGCAGTTCTTC. Translated: CASSPTSGRYHEQFF.

This clonotype was observed many times. CDR3: CASSPRQVATNEKLFF. CDR3 in DNA: TGTGCCAGCAGTCCCCGACAGGTTGCAACTAATGAAAAACTGTTTTTT. The rearrangement links TRBV28 to TRBJ1-4; a possible D gene is TRBD1 (6 bases). Germline CDR1 reads MDHEN; CDR2 reads SYDVKM. The CDR3 has 16 amino acids. V gave up 5 bases and J gave up 0 bases, with 13 bases separating them.

The V call is TRBV19, the J call TRBJ2-7; tentative D call: TRBD1 (6 bases). Germline V gene sequence: CDR1 LNHDA, CDR2 SQIVND (reference sequence). V lost 2 bases and J lost 2, with 10 bases in between. This CDR3 has 14 residues. The CDR3 DNA reads TGTGCCAGTAGTATAAAGGGGGAAGCCTACGAGCAGTACTTC. Protein: CASSIKGEAYEQYF. Full variable domain (outside the CDR3, taken from reference TRBV19 and TRBJ2-7): DGGITQSPKYLFRKEGQNVTLSCEQNLNHDAMYWYRQDPGQGLRLIYYSQIVNDFQKGDIAEGYSVSREKKESFPLTVTSAQKNPTAFYLCASSIKGEAYEQYFGPGTRLTVT.